These 18 T cell receptor beta chains were sequenced from one sample in a study of CD8 T cells in ankylosing spondylitis (dated by TCRdb to the late 2010s). Libraries were constructed by 5' RACE. Sequencing instrument: Illumina HiSeq 2500. The public reads were run again by TCRdb, first through fastp at Q25 and then through MiXCR, and only productive beta chains were kept. Rows are combined by CDR3 protein, so each entry shows the most common genes and DNA. Here the sample has about 150,000 distinct CDR3 sequences; 11% occur a single time. The ten most abundant clones make up about 4% of the sample. Sequenced material: blood, either unsorted or a sorted T cell fraction (not recorded which). These receptors came from a female donor with ankylosing spondylitis or in good health (not recorded which).

This clonotype has at least ten counts. The chain is built from TRBV7-9 and TRBJ2-1, with TRBD2 matching over 14 bases. Germline trimming cut 4 bases from V and 4 bases from J; bases unmatched to any gene: 3. In germline, CDR1 is SEHNR, CDR2 FQNEAQ (reference sequence). This CDR3 region has 16 residues. CDR3 loop: CASSWTSGGLYNEQFF. The CDR3 coding sequence is TGTGCCAGCAGCTGGACTAGCGGGGGGTTGTACAATGAGCAGTTCTTC.

This chain links TRBV23-1 with TRBJ2-7; D call uncertain. TRBV23-1 is marked as an open reading frame, function uncertain. CDR3 length: 16 amino acids. V lost 1 base to trimming and J lost 0 bases, with 13 bases between them. As DNA, the CDR3 is TGCGCCAGCAGTCAATGTAGTCGGGCCCTCTCCTACGAGCAGTACTTC. Protein: CASSQCSRALSYEQYF.

The V gene is TRBV6-1, the J gene TRBJ2-1; TRBD2 agrees at 8 bases. The CDR3 sequence is 15 residues long. The V and J ends lost 4 bases and 7 bases, in that order; junction bases with no gene match: 9. From germline, CDR1 is MNHNS and CDR2 SASEGT. The CDR3 loop is CASSGRPGTSNEQFF. In DNA form, the CDR3 reads TGTGCCAGCAGTGGAAGGCCCGGGACTAGTAATGAGCAGTTCTTC.

There are many counts of this clonotype. V gene TRBV10-2 combines with J gene TRBJ2-1; the match to TRBD2 covers 8 bases. V was clipped by 6 bases and J by 7 bases; unmatched bases: 5. The CDR3 extends over 13 amino acids. CDR1 is WSHSY, CDR2 SAAADI, per germline. The CDR3: CASRGSGKNEQFF. CDR3 coding DNA: TGCGCCAGCAGGGGTAGCGGGAAAAATGAGCAGTTCTTC.

This clonotype occurred many times. CDR3 loop: CATNPGQDNSPLHF. The CDR3 bases are TGTGCCACTAATCCGGGACAGGATAATTCACCCCTCCACTTT. This sequence joins TRBV6-1 and TRBJ1-6; 8 bases match TRBD1. The CDR3 is made up of 14 amino acids. Germline trimming cut 10 bases from V and 5 bases from J; bases unmatched to any gene: 7. Germline CDR1 reads MNHNS; CDR2 reads SASEGT.

As regards this clonotype: A clone one base away is much larger, so this may be a read error. The V call is TRBV18, the J call TRBJ2-7, with 8 bases that match TRBD2. The V gene's germline CDR1 is KGHSH and CDR2 LQKENI. The CDR3 runs 15 residues. After removal of 5 bases from V and 5 bases from J, the junction contained 11 bases not matched to a gene. In nucleotides, the CDR3 is TGTGCCAGCTCATCCACTACTAGCGGATACCACGAGCAGTACTTC. Protein: CASSSTTSGYHEQYF.

This clonotype was counted at least ten times. This chain links TRBV25-1 with TRBJ2-3; TRBD2 might be the D (6 bases). CDR3 length: 15 amino acids. Germline assignment: CDR1 MGHDK and CDR2 SYGVNS. The germline V and J ends were trimmed by 7 bases and 2 bases, with 16 bases remaining between them. The DNA for the CDR3 is TGTGCCAGCACCAACCCGGGGGACCACACAGATACGCAGTATTTT. As protein: CASTNPGDHTDTQYF.

As regards this clonotype: The junction departs from the called germline gene at one end, perhaps through a read error. The rearrangement links TRBV7-1 to TRBJ1-5; 9 nucleotides line up with TRBD1. TRBV7-1 is recorded as an ORF, its role being uncertain. The CDR3 length is 14 residues. The CDR3, as DNA: TGTGCCAGCTGCTCCGGGACAGGGAAGCAGCCCCAGCATTTT. Translated: CASCSGTGKQPQHF.

This clonotype was counted many times. As DNA, the CDR3 is TGCAGTGCTAGGGCGCCGGGACTAGCGGTCAATGAGCAGTTCTTC. Translation: CSARAPGLAVNEQFF. The chain links TRBV20-1 to TRBJ2-1; 11 bases align to TRBD2. The CDR3 is 15 amino acids. CDR1 is DFQATT, CDR2 SNEGSKA, per germline (reference sequence). V shed 3 bases and J 6 bases; nucleotides not matched to a gene: 7.

This clonotype has at least ten counts. The genes are TRBV5-1 and TRBJ1-2, with D uncertain. Germline CDR1 is SGHRS and CDR2 is YFSETQ. CDR3 length: 15 residues. Trimming stripped 0 bases from V and 5 bases from J, with 14 bases between. CDR3 in amino acids: CASSLGAVRLYGYTF. The CDR3 region has the DNA TGCGCCAGCAGCTTGGGGGCTGTAAGACTTTATGGCTACACCTTC.

This clonotype was found many times. The chain joins TRBV10-3 to TRBJ2-3; 10 nucleotides agree with TRBD2. This CDR3 region has 13 residues. Trimming took 10 bases from V and 4 from J; bases not matched to a gene: 5. The V gene's germline CDR1 is ENHRY and CDR2 SYGVKD. The CDR3 protein is CATSGGAPDTQYF. The CDR3 DNA sequence: TGTGCCACAAGCGGGGGGGCCCCAGATACGCAGTATTTT.

This clonotype was picked up many times. The J gene is TRBJ2-7, the V gene TRBV20-1; tentative D call: TRBD1 (6 bases). Trimming removed 2 bases from V and 2 bases from J, with 16 bases in between. The CDR3 loop spans 15 amino acids. In germline, CDR1 is DFQATT, CDR2 SNEGSKA (reference sequence). The CDR3 nucleotides are TGCAGTGCTAGAAAGGGGACAAGGGGGACCTACGAGCAGTACTTC. This codes for CSARKGTRGTYEQYF.

Points on this clonotype: A read error may account for a junction end that differs from germline. This chain uses TRBV20-1 with TRBJ1-1; a weak D match, TRBD1 (6 bases). Germline V gene sequence: CDR1 DFQATT, CDR2 SNEGSKA (reference sequence). This CDR3 is built from 13 residues. The CDR3 DNA follows: TGCAGTGTTGGGGGGCTCGGGGTTACTGAAGCTTTCTTC. Amino acids: CSVGGLGVTEAFF.

This clonotype turned up a few times. The chain joins TRBV18 to TRBJ2-7, with 8 bases matching TRBD1. The J segment lost 3 bases and the V segment lost 4 bases, leaving 11 bases of the junction unmatched. Per germline, CDR1 KGHSH and CDR2 LQKENI. This CDR3 is built from 16 residues. CDR3 sequence reads: CASSLKTGQGNYEQYF. The CDR3 nucleotides read TGTGCCAGCTCACTAAAAACCGGACAGGGAAACTACGAGCAGTACTTC.

The rearrangement uses TRBV9 and TRBJ1-3; D is ambiguous. Between the trimmed V and J ends, which lost 0 bases and 0 bases, there was a span of 10 bases. Germline CDR1 reads SGDLS; CDR2 reads YYNGEE. The CDR3 contains 16 residues. The CDR3 reads CASSVVGSGSGNTIYF. CDR3 in DNA: TGTGCCAGCAGCGTAGTCGGGAGCGGCTCTGGAAACACCATATATTTT.

This clonotype was detected many times. The chain joins TRBV20-1 to TRBJ1-1; no firm D call. The CDR3 has 12 amino acids. Trimming removed 1 base from V and 10 bases from J, with 13 bases in between. CDR1 is DFQATT, CDR2 SNEGSKA, per germline (reference sequence). This chain's CDR3 is CSARALRAGAFF. The CDR3 nucleotides are TGCAGTGCTAGAGCCCTCCGGGCCGGAGCTTTCTTT.

This clonotype was detected many times. The rearrangement uses TRBV5-1 and TRBJ2-1, with TRBD2 matching 11 bases. The trim removed 5 bases at V and 4 bases at J, leaving 5 bases unmatched. This CDR3 contains 15 residues. CDR1 and CDR2 (germline): SGHRS, YFSETQ. The CDR3 DNA reads as TGCGCCAGCAGGGAAACTAGCGGGAGTTACAATGAGCAGTTCTTC. Encoded protein: CASRETSGSYNEQFF.

This clonotype was observed many times. CDR3 DNA: TGTGCCAGCAGGACAGGTTCAGATACGCAGTATTTT. Translating gives CASRTGSDTQYF. The chain recombines TRBV12-3 or TRBV12-4 with TRBJ2-3; D may be TRBD1 (6 bases). The CDR3 extends over 12 amino acids. V was clipped by 6 bases and J by 4 bases, with 8 bases between them.